The 6 T cell receptor beta chains reported below all come from one sample, sequenced in a study of blood T cells in healthy people across ages. Using a J-beta primer mix together with a sample-barcoded 5' primer, a second PCR was run for roughly 7 to 11 cycles. TCRdb redid the calling of the 5' RACE reads with MiXCR, one entry per CDR3 protein. The profile shows 600,000 or so distinct CDR3 sequences, approximately 21% of them singletons. The sequenced material came from blood. The receptors derive from a man between 65 and 80 years old in good health.

There are a few counts of this clonotype. The V call is TRBV30, the J call TRBJ1-1; 7 bases align to TRBD1. Germline values: CDR1 GTSNPN, CDR2 SVGIG (reference sequence). V lost 5 bases and J lost 4; bases outside the gene matches: 7. The CDR3 extends over 13 amino acids. The DNA of the CDR3 is TGTGCCTGGGAAGGGGGCGGCGGCACTGAAGCTTTCTTT. This codes for CAWEGGGGTEAFF.

The DNA of the CDR3 is TGTGCCAGCAGCCCCGGGACTAGTCTCCTCGCGGAGTACTTC. Its translation: CASSPGTSLLAEYF. This rearrangement joins TRBV3-1 to TRBJ2-7; 8 positions match TRBD2. Germline-derived CDR1 and CDR2 are LGHDT and YNNKEL (reference sequence). After removal of 4 bases from V and 11 bases from J, the junction contained 13 bases not matched to a gene. The CDR3 loop spans 14 amino acids.

This clonotype has just a few counts. The chain combines TRBV25-1 with TRBJ2-7; TRBD2 matches 10 bases. The germline V gene encodes CDR1 MGHDK and CDR2 SYGVNS. This CDR3 has 15 amino acids. Trimming removed 0 bases from V and 7 bases from J; junction bases left unmatched: 6. CDR3 in amino acids: CASSEYLAGDREQYF. The CDR3 coding sequence is TGTGCCAGCAGTGAATATCTAGCGGGAGATCGGGAGCAGTACTTC.

This chain uses TRBV7-9 with TRBJ1-3, with 7 bases matching TRBD1. Unmatched junction bases numbered 8, after V lost 5 bases and J lost 7 bases. In germline, CDR1 is SEHNR, CDR2 FQNEAQ (reference sequence). This CDR3 has 14 amino acids. The DNA for the CDR3 is TGTGCCAGCAGCCAAGGGACAGATAGCAACACCATATATTTT. Encoded protein: CASSQGTDSNTIYF.

This CDR3 reads CASSQNRLGYEQYF. The CDR3 region has the DNA TGCGCCAGCAGCCAGAACAGGCTAGGCTACGAGCAGTACTTC. The V gene is TRBV4-3, the J gene TRBJ2-5; tentatively, D is TRBD1 (5 bases). With the DNA end fitting TRBJ2-7 better, the J assignment may be wrong. Germline V CDR1 and CDR2: LGHNA, YSLEER. This CDR3 is built from 14 residues.

This clonotype came up a few times. This sequence joins TRBV20-1 and TRBJ2-3; 8 bases map to TRBD1. The germline V gene encodes CDR1 DFQATT and CDR2 SNEGSKA (reference sequence). V was clipped by 5 bases and J by 0 bases; unmatched bases: 4. This CDR3 contains 14 residues. The CDR3 reads CSAGTGFSTDTQYF. CDR3 DNA: TGCAGTGCTGGGACAGGCTTTAGCACAGATACGCAGTATTTT.